The clone carrying this T cell receptor beta chain has just a few counts. Antigen: not known. The sample belongs to a study of beta chain features in type 1 diabetes. Study-wide points: The naive, central memory and Treg TCRB repertoires looked more alike in patients than they did in healthy donors.

The authors reverse transcribed all of the isolated RNA, so sequencing captured expressed TCRB transcripts. Libraries were prepared by immunoSEQ multiplex PCR; TCRdb keeps only in-frame clonotypes and omits some of them. The profile covers approximately 250,000 clones, with 9.6% appearing a single time and about 0.037% taken by the ten largest. The CDR3 contains 15 residues. Deletions cut 6 bases from V and 5 bases from J, with 19 bases between. From germline, CDR1 is MNHEY and CDR2 SVGAGI. The TCR sequence derives from a young woman in good health. Input material: naive CD4+ T cells from blood. The J gene is TRBJ2-5, the V gene TRBV6-5; D may be TRBD1 (5 bases). CDR3 sequence reads: CASSPAAQGRETQYF. The CDR3 coding sequence is TGTGCCAGCAGCCCCGCGGCTCAGGGCCGTGAGACCCAGTACTTC.